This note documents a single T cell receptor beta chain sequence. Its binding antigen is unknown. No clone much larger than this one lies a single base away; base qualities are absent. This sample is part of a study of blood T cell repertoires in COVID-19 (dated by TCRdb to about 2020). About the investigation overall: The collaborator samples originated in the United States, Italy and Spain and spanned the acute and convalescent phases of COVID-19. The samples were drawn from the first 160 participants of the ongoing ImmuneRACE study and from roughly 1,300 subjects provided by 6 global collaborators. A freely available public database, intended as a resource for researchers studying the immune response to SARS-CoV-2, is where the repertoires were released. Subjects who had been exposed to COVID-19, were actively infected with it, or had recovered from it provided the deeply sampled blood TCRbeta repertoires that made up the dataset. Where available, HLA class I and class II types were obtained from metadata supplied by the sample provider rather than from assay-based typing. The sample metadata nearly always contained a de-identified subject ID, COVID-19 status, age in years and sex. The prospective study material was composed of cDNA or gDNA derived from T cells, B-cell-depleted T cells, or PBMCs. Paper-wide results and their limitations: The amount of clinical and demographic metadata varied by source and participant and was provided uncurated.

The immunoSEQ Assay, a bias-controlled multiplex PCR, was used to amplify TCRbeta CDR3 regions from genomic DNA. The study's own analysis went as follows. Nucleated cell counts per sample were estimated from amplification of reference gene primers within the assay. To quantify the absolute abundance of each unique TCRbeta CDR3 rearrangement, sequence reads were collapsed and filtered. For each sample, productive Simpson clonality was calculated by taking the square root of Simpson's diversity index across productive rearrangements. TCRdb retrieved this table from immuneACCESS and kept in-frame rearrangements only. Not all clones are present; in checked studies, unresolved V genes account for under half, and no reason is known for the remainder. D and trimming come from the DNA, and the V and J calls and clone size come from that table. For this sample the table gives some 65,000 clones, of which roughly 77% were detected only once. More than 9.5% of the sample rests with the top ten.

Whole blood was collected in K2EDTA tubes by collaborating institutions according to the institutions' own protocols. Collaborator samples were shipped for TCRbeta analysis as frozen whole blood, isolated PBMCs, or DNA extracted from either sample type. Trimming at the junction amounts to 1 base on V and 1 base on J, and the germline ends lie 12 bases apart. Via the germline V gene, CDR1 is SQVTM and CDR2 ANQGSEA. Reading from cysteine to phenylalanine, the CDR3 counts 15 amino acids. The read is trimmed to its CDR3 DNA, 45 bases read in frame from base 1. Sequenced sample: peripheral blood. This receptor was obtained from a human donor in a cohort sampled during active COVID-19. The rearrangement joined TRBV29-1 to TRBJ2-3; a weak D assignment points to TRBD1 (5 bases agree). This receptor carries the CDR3 CSVEVLSGRTDTQYF. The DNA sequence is TGCAGCGTTGAAGTACTATCAGGGCGCACAGATACGCAGTATTTT.